A selection of T cell receptor beta chains follows, all from one sample in a study of patients and donors after allogeneic stem cell transplantation. TCRdb reprocessed the RT-PCR reads with MiXCR, giving one entry per CDR3 protein. The sample has 390,000 or so distinct CDR3 sequences; 16% are singletons. The sample comprised blood, either unsorted or a sorted T cell fraction (not recorded which). Receptors were obtained from a human donor who was either an allogeneic HSCT recipient or a stem cell or donor lymphocyte infusion donor (not recorded which). It is not recorded whose cells these are; they may come from a transplant donor. Each CDR3 is given with its conserved first and last residue. A D gene is named only where the DNA matches it firmly. Clone size, where shown, is once, few, many, or a class for clones that have expanded.

TRBJ2-1	TRBD2	16	TRBV9	-	CASSVGGLAGNNEQFF	TGTGCCAGCAGCGTAGGGGGACTAGCGGGGAACAATGAGCAGTTCTTC
TRBJ2-2	TRBD1	15	TRBV2	-	CASMRQGPSYGELFF	TGTGCCAGCATGAGACAGGGGCCCTCCTACGGGGAGCTGTTTTTT
TRBJ2-1	TRBD2	16	TRBV11-3	-	CASSLFAGGPGNEQFF	TGTGCCAGCAGCTTATTTGCGGGAGGGCCAGGAAATGAGCAGTTCTTC
TRBJ2-7	TRBD2	16	TRBV7-3	few	CASSLMGTSGSYEQYF	TGTGCCAGCAGCTTAATGGGGACTAGCGGGAGCTACGAGCAGTACTTC
TRBJ2-1	TRBD1	13	TRBV7-3	many	CASSLIQGSGQFF	TGTGCCAGCAGCTTGATACAGGGGTCAGGGCAGTTCTTC
TRBJ2-7	TRBD2	17	TRBV27	-	CASSLSRGGLAGYEQYF	TGTGCCAGCAGTTTATCGAGGGGGGGACTAGCGGGATACGAGCAGTACTTC
TRBJ2-5	-	19	TRBV27	few	CASSLKVLDGLTLQETQYF	TGTGCCAGCAGTCTTAAGGTTCTGGACGGACTGACCCTCCAAGAGACCCAGTACTTC
TRBJ2-3	-	13	TRBV29-1	few	CSAAPTQTDTQYF	TGCAGCGCTGCCCCGACCCAGACAGATACGCAGTATTTT
TRBJ1-1	-	11	TRBV20-1	-	CSADGNTEAFF	TGCAGTGCAGACGGAAACACTGAAGCTTTCTTT
TRBJ1-1	TRBD1	12	TRBV29-1	-	CSGNRGNTEAFF	TGCAGCGGAAACAGGGGGAATACTGAAGCTTTCTTT
TRBJ1-5	TRBD1	14	TRBV18	few	CASSLTTGDQPQHF	TGTGCCAGCTCACTTACCACAGGGGATCAGCCCCAGCATTTT
TRBJ2-7	-	13	TRBV6-5	-	CASSYGRAYEQYF	TGTGCCAGCAGTTACGGGCGAGCCTACGAGCAGTACTTC
TRBJ2-3	-	15	TRBV11-2	-	CASSLVSTGTDTQYF	TGTGCCAGCAGCTTGGTATCCACAGGCACAGATACGCAGTATTTT
TRBJ1-4	-	16	TRBV7-2	-	CASSLSGVVPSEKLFF	TGTGCCAGCAGCTTATCCGGAGTTGTCCCTTCTGAAAAACTGTTTTTT
TRBJ2-7	TRBD2	13	TRBV20-1	-	CSAGGTSGNEQYF	TGCAGTGCTGGCGGGACTAGCGGGAACGAGCAGTACTTC
TRBJ2-5	-	13	TRBV29-1	few	CSVGMGRRETQYF	TGCAGCGTTGGGATGGGCAGGCGGGAGACCCAGTACTTC
TRBJ1-3	-	15	TRBV11-3	-	CASSFRALSGNTIYF	TGTGCCAGCAGCTTCCGGGCCCTCTCTGGAAACACCATATATTTT
TRBJ1-2	TRBD1	14	TRBV20-1	few	CSATGTGVNYGYTF	TGCAGTGCCACCGGGACAGGGGTTAACTATGGCTACACCTTC
TRBJ1-2	-	14	TRBV6-1	few	CASRPLGSVYGYTF	TGTGCCAGCAGACCCCTGGGCAGCGTCTATGGCTACACCTTC
TRBJ2-3	TRBD1	20	TRBV4-1	few	CASSQEFTPGQGRLTDTQYF	TGCGCCAGCAGCCAAGAATTTACTCCGGGACAGGGGAGACTCACAGATACGCAGTATTTT
TRBJ2-1	TRBD2	16	TRBV5-1	-	CASSLLADALYNEQFF	TGCGCCAGCAGCTTGCTAGCGGATGCCCTCTACAATGAGCAGTTCTTC
TRBJ1-1	-	14	TRBV20-1	few	CSARDRQKNTEAFF	TGCAGTGCTAGAGATCGGCAAAAGAACACTGAAGCTTTCTTT
TRBJ2-7	-	13	TRBV20-1	few	CSASVGSFYEQYF	TGCAGTGCTAGTGTCGGTAGCTTCTACGAGCAGTACTTC
TRBJ2-5	TRBD2	14	TRBV12-3/TRBV12-4	-	CASTRTSGEETQYF	TGTGCCAGCACCCGGACTAGCGGGGAAGAGACCCAGTACTTC
TRBJ2-1	-	13	TRBV6-1	-	CASRGGGLGEQFF	TGTGCCAGCCGTGGGGGGGGGCTTGGTGAGCAGTTCTTC
TRBJ2-5	TRBD1	14	TRBV2	-	CASSPDRGRETQYF	TGTGCCAGCAGCCCGGACAGGGGCCGAGAGACCCAGTACTTC
TRBJ2-6	-	15	TRBV11-2	-	CASSRKGSGANVLTF	TGTGCCAGCAGCCGGAAGGGATCTGGGGCCAACGTCCTGACTTTC
TRBJ2-1	-	11	TRBV6-5	few	CASSYYDEQFF	TGTGCCAGCAGTTACTATGATGAGCAGTTCTTC
TRBJ2-7	-	13	TRBV7-6	-	CASSLARVNEQYF	TGTGCCAGCAGCTTAGCGCGGGTTAACGAGCAGTACTTC
TRBJ1-2	-	15	TRBV4-3	few	CASSQGEVRNYGYTF	TGCGCCAGCAGCCAGGGGGAGGTTCGTAACTATGGCTACACCTTC
TRBJ2-5	-	16	TRBV21-1	few	CASSKTTGRTRKTQYF	TGTGCCAGCAGCAAAACCACGGGACGTACAAGAAAGACCCAGTACTTC
TRBJ2-5	-	15	TRBV20-1	once	CSAIAPGQARETQYF	TGCAGTGCCATAGCCCCCGGGCAGGCCAGGGAGACCCAGTACTTC
TRBJ1-6	TRBD1	14	TRBV12-3/TRBV12-4	many	CASRRDRGASPLHF	TGTGCCAGCAGGCGGGACAGGGGAGCTTCACCCCTCCACTTT
TRBJ2-1	TRBD2	14	TRBV27	few	CASSGLAGLNEQFF	TGTGCCAGCAGTGGACTAGCGGGGCTCAATGAGCAGTTCTTC
TRBJ2-3	TRBD2	17	TRBV6-5	few	CASSYYRLAGNTDTQYF	TGTGCCAGCAGTTACTACCGACTAGCGGGGAACACAGATACGCAGTATTTT
TRBJ1-2	-	12	TRBV12-3/TRBV12-4	many	CASSLAVSPDTF	TGTGCCAGCAGTTTAGCGGTCTCACCCGACACCTTC
TRBJ1-1	TRBD1	15	TRBV29-1	many	CSVVYRGRVNTEAFF	TGCAGCGTTGTTTACAGGGGAAGGGTGAACACTGAAGCTTTCTTT
TRBJ1-5	-	15	TRBV29-1	-	CSGTDRISGNQPQHF	TGCAGCGGTACAGACAGGATAAGTGGCAATCAGCCCCAGCATTTT
TRBJ1-6	-	16	TRBV6-5	few	CASSYFGQFYNSPLHF	TGTGCCAGCAGTTACTTTGGGCAGTTTTATAATTCACCCCTCCACTTT
TRBJ2-5	-	15	TRBV5-1	-	CASSLASTGKETQYF	TGCGCCAGCAGCTTGGCCTCGACAGGCAAAGAGACCCAGTACTTC
TRBJ1-6	TRBD1	19	TRBV6-1	few	CASSHGQGALSSYNSPLHF	TGTGCCAGCAGCCACGGGCAGGGGGCCCTGAGCTCCTATAATTCACCCCTCCACTTT
TRBJ1-5	-	14	TRBV30	few	CAWSVGSGNQPQHF	TGTGCCTGGAGTGTAGGCAGTGGAAATCAGCCCCAGCATTTT
TRBJ1-1	-	14	TRBV28	-	CASRARGPNTEAFF	TGTGCCAGCAGAGCCCGGGGGCCGAACACTGAAGCTTTCTTT
TRBJ1-1	TRBD1	15	TRBV12-3/TRBV12-4	many	CASTKDRAMTTEAFF	TGTGCCAGCACCAAGGACAGGGCCATGACCACTGAAGCTTTCTTT
TRBJ2-2	TRBD1	16	TRBV4-3	few	CASSHGGTGDTGELFF	TGCGCCAGCAGCCATGGAGGGACAGGTGACACCGGGGAGCTGTTTTTT